Detailed here is one TCR beta chain. Its specificity is not known. This CDR3 has 14 amino acids. Germline V gives CDR1 MNHEY, CDR2 SVGEGT. These data come from a study of blood T cells in healthy people across ages. Study-wide results and caveats: TCR beta diversity tracked closely with naive T cell percentage. Donor CMV status, an unknown factor, possibly confounded changes in expanded clonotypes. Diversity figures derived from one million T cells were judged to underestimate the true value.

A second PCR of roughly 7 to 11 cycles used a sample-barcoded 5' primer and a J-beta primer mix. Every molecule of cDNA carried a tag from a template-switch adaptor with 12 random nucleotides. TCRdb fed the 5' RACE reads into MiXCR, producing one record per CDR3 protein. The top ten hold 40% to 50% of the sample, which has more than 650,000 distinct CDR3 sequences, 50% to 65% seen once. Sequencing was performed on blood. V and J are TRBV6-2 or TRBV6-3 and TRBJ2-5; 7 nucleotides align to TRBD1. The J call may be incorrect, as the DNA end agrees better with TRBJ2-7. The clonotype originates from a man older than 75 in good health. The CDR3 region has the DNA TGTGCCAGCAGTGACCGGGCAGGGGGCTACGAGCAGTACTTC. Its translation: CASSDRAGGYEQYF.